One and the same sample provided the 15 T cell receptor beta chains below, sequenced in a study of regulatory T cells in long-lasting Graves disease. Time point given: persistent/refractory GD, antithyroid drugs over 5 years with positive TRAb. From RNA extracted from PBMCs, the TCR library was made. Assembly of TCR beta libraries relied on iRepertoire HTBI primers together with Arm-PCR of CDR3 regions. TCRdb ran MiXCR on the multiplex PCR reads and lists one entry per CDR3 protein. The sample shows a few hundred thousand distinct CDR3 sequences, under 25% of them seen only once. The sample was peripheral blood mononuclear cells (PBMCs), taken when the disease was refractory, from a patient treated with antithyroid drugs. These TCRs come from a female donor with Graves disease.

This clonotype was found many times. The chain employs TRBV20-1 and TRBJ1-2; D is possibly TRBD1 (5 bases). V gave up 0 bases and J gave up 4 bases, with 9 bases separating them. The CDR3 has 13 residues. Germline V gene data show CDR1 as DFQATT and CDR2 as SNEGSKA (reference sequence). The CDR3 region is CSARDDRTYGYTF. The CDR3 DNA reads as TGCAGTGCTAGAGACGACAGAACCTATGGCTACACCTTC.

The rearrangement links TRBV7-2 to TRBJ1-5; TRBD1 matches at 7 bases. V was pared by 5 bases and J by 0 bases, with 4 bases of the junction left unmatched. Germline lookup yields CDR1 SGHTA and CDR2 FQGNSA. The CDR3 is made up of 15 amino acids. CDR3 region: CASSRDSLSNQPQHF. As DNA, the CDR3 is TGTGCCAGCAGCCGGGACAGCCTTAGCAATCAGCCCCAGCATTTT.

In this sample, this clonotype turned up many times. This CDR3 reads CSASSDRNYGYTF. The DNA of the CDR3 is TGCAGTGCTAGTTCCGACCGAAACTATGGCTACACCTTC. The rearrangement joins TRBV20-1 to TRBJ1-2, with no clear D. CDR3 length: 13 amino acids. Trimming left V 3 bases short and J 2 bases short, with 10 bases between. Per germline, CDR1 DFQATT and CDR2 SNEGSKA (reference sequence).

The chain employs TRBV6-1 and TRBJ2-7; TRBD2 might be the D (6 bases). Germline CDR1 is MNHNS and CDR2 is SASEGT. The CDR3 length is 14 residues. V was pared by 8 bases and J by 1 base, with 15 bases between. Here the CDR3 DNA reads TGTGCCAGCGGGATACGGGGGAGTTCCTACGAGCAGTACTTC. Amino acids: CASGIRGSSYEQYF.

This clonotype has more than one count but fewer than ten. This chain connects TRBV4-3 to TRBJ2-2, with unresolved D. CDR3 size: 16 residues. Trimming stripped 0 bases from V and 1 base from J, with 9 bases between. Germline V lookup: CDR1 LGHNA, CDR2 YSLEER. This CDR3 is CASSQDNSLNTGELFF. The CDR3 DNA sequence: TGCGCCAGCAGCCAAGATAACAGTCTGAACACCGGGGAGCTGTTTTTT.

This clonotype was counted ten times or more. CDR3 protein: CASRRTSAYEQYF. As DNA, the CDR3 is TGTGCCAGCAGGCGTACTAGCGCCTACGAGCAGTACTTC. The rearrangement uses TRBV7-2 and TRBJ2-7, with 7 positions matching TRBD2. Germline V gives CDR1 SGHTA, CDR2 FQGNSA. The V gene end was trimmed by 6 bases and the J gene end by 2 bases; junction bases not matched to a gene: 4. CDR3 size: 13 residues.

This clonotype has a count of ten or more. The J gene is TRBJ1-4, the V gene TRBV28, with TRBD1 as a possible D gene (6 bases). The CDR3 covers 18 residues. Germline CDR1 is MDHEN and CDR2 is SYDVKM. The germline V and J ends were trimmed by 6 bases and 2 bases, with 22 bases remaining between them. Written as DNA, the CDR3 is TGTGCCAGCAGCCCTGTACCGTATAGGGGGAGGACTAATGAAAAACTGTTTTTT. This translates into CASSPVPYRGRTNEKLFF.

The table lists this clonotype with a few counts. The rearrangement links TRBV6-2 or TRBV6-3 to TRBJ1-1; 10 bases map to TRBD1. Germline assignment: CDR1 MNHEY and CDR2 SVGEGT. Trimming cost V 4 bases and J 5 bases; bases outside gene matches: 7. The CDR3 has 15 amino acids. CDR3 DNA: TGTGCCAGCAGTTTTTGGACAGGGGGGGGGACTGAAGCTTTCTTT. It yields the protein CASSFWTGGGTEAFF.

The rearrangement links TRBV5-1 to TRBJ2-5; either TRBD1 or TRBD2 may fit D (5 bases each). Per the germline V gene, CDR1 is SGHRS and CDR2 is YFSETQ. V shed 5 bases and J shed 3 bases, with 14 bases lying between them. This CDR3 spans 14 amino acids. The CDR3 loop is CASSSGTPEETQYF. As DNA, the CDR3 is TGCGCCAGCAGTTCCGGGACCCCGGAAGAGACCCAGTACTTC.

The chain joins TRBV11-1 to TRBJ2-2; the match to TRBD1 covers 12 bases. This CDR3 has 15 amino acids. CDR1 is SGHAT and CDR2 is FQDESV in the germline V gene (reference sequence). Trimming took 5 bases from V and 8 from J; bases not matched to a gene: 6. The CDR3 sequence: CASSPGTGGNGELFF. As DNA, the CDR3 is TGTGCCAGCAGCCCCGGGACAGGGGGCAATGGGGAGCTGTTTTTT.

This clonotype was seen many times. The chain joins TRBV19 to TRBJ1-5, with a weak D call TRBD1 (6 bases). The CDR3 contains 15 residues. The germline gives CDR1 LNHDA, CDR2 SQIVND (reference sequence). The ends were cut back, 4 bases at V and 7 bases at J, with 17 bases in the middle. The CDR3 protein is CASSRGHAMGQPQHF. In DNA form, the CDR3 reads TGTGCCAGTAGTAGGGGACACGCAATGGGACAGCCCCAGCATTTT.

This CDR3 reads CATVGTSGDNEQFF. CDR3 DNA sequence: TGTGCCACCGTCGGCACTAGCGGGGACAATGAGCAGTTCTTC. The rearrangement joins TRBV10-3 to TRBJ2-1; 10 positions agree with TRBD2. V was clipped by 10 bases and J by 5 bases; unmatched bases: 8. The germline V gene has CDR1 ENHRY and CDR2 SYGVKD. This CDR3 comprises 14 residues.

This chain joins TRBV4-1 and TRBJ2-7; 8 bases fit TRBD1. The CDR3 consists of 17 residues. The germline V gene has CDR1 MGHRA and CDR2 YSYEKL. The J segment lost 4 bases and the V segment lost 4 bases, leaving 15 bases of the junction unmatched. The CDR3 loop reads CASSPLAARTGSYEQYF. The CDR3 region has the DNA TGCGCCAGCAGCCCCCTGGCGGCCAGGACAGGGAGTTACGAGCAGTACTTC.

V usage is TRBV29-1 and J usage is TRBJ2-3; D possibly corresponds to TRBD2 (5 bases). The germline gives CDR1 SQVTM, CDR2 ANQGSEA. The CDR3 length is 14 residues. Trimming stripped 3 bases from V and 0 bases from J, with 10 bases between. The CDR3 DNA follows: TGCAGCGTTGAGGGCAGGACTAGCACAGATACGCAGTATTTT. Translated: CSVEGRTSTDTQYF.

This clonotype has more than one count but fewer than ten. The rearrangement joins TRBV14 to TRBJ1-3, with D unresolved. Per the germline V gene, CDR1 is SGHDN and CDR2 is FVKESK. This CDR3 has 15 amino acids. Trimming removed 5 bases from V and 0 bases from J, with 11 bases in between. CDR3 nucleotides: TGTGCCAGCAGCAGCGTACAGAGCTCTGGAAACACCATATATTTT. The encoded protein is CASSSVQSSGNTIYF. Complete variable domain (other parts from reference TRBV14 and TRBJ1-3): EAGVTQFPSHSVIEKGQTVTLRCDPISGHDNLYWYRRVMGKEIKFLLHFVKESKQDESGMPNNRFLAERTGGTYSTLKVQPAELEDSGVYFCASSSVQSSGNTIYFGEGSWLTVV.